This T cell receptor beta chain is from a study of shared clonotypes between healthy human individuals. In regard to this clone: No antigen is known for it.

Partitioning of CD4+ cells yielded a CD45RA+ naive subset and a CD45RA-negative memory subset. Several immunoSEQ plates held equal portions of the genomic DNA taken from each subset. The repertoire was sequenced with immunoSEQ multiplex PCR; TCRdb's copy has only in-frame clones and lacks some. The sample lists 2 million to 2.5 million clones; 92% were seen once. Trimming took 3 bases from V and 5 from J, leaving 16 bases between them. This CDR3 is 15 amino acids long. Germline assignment: CDR1 MNHNS and CDR2 SASEGT. Study-wide points: Against clonotypes common to all four donors, non-shared ones had lower generation probabilities. Measured sharing among donors was expected to vary with sequencing depth.

Sequencing input: naive CD4+ T cells from PBMCs. Subset of the sample: CD45RA+ positively selected. The V and J genes are TRBV6-1 and TRBJ1-2, with D possibly TRBD1 on 5 matching bases. The TCR sequence derives from a man between 18 and 29 years old in good health. Some clones in this sample may be carry-over from other donors' samples. CDR3 region: CASSEVWGLHYGYTF. CDR3 coding DNA: TGTGCCAGCAGTGAGGTGTGGGGACTCCATTATGGCTACACCTTC.